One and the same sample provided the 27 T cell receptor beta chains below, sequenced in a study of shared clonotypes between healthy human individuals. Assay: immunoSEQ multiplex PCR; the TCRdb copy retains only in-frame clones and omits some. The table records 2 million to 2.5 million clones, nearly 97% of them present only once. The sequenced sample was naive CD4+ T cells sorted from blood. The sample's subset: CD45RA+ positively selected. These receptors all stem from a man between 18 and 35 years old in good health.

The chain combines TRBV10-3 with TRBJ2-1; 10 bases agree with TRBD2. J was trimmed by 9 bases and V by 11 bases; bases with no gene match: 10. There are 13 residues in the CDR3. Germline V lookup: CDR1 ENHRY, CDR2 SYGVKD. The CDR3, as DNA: TGTGCCGCCCGCCTAGCGGGAGAAGGTGAGCAGTTCTTC. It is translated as CAARLAGEGEQFF.

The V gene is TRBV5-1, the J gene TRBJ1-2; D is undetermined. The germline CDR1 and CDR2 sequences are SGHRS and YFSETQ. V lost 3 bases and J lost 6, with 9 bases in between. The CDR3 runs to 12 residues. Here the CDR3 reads CASSSSLDGYTF. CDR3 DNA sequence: TGCGCCAGCAGCTCCTCCCTAGATGGCTACACCTTC.

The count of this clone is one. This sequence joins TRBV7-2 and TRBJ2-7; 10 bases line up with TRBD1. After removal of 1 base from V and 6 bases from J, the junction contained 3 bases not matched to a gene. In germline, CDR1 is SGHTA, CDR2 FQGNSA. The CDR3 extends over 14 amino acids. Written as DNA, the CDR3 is TGTGCCAGCAGCTTAGGACAGGGGGCCTCCGAGCAGTACTTC. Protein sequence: CASSLGQGASEQYF.

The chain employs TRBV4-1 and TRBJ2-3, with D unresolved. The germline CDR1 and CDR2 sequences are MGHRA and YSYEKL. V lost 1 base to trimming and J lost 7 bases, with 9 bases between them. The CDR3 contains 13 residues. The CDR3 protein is CASSQVFVNTQYF. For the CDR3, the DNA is TGCGCCAGCAGCCAAGTATTCGTCAATACGCAGTATTTT.

This CDR3 reads CASSFRGGNQPQHF. CDR3 sequence (DNA): TGTGCCAGCAGCTTTAGGGGTGGCAATCAGCCCCAGCATTTT. The rearrangement uses TRBV5-6 and TRBJ1-5, with D possibly TRBD1 on 5 matching bases. In germline, CDR1 is SGHDT, CDR2 YYEEEE. Trimming shortened V by 2 bases and J by 2 bases, and 8 bases separated the two germline ends. The CDR3 is made up of 14 amino acids.

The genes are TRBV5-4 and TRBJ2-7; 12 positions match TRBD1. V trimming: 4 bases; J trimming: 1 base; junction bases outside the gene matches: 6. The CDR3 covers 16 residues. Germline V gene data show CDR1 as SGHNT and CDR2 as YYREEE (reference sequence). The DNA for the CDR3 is TGTGCCAGCAGCCGTGGGACAGGGGGCGGATCCTACGAGCAGTACTTC. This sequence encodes CASSRGTGGGSYEQYF.

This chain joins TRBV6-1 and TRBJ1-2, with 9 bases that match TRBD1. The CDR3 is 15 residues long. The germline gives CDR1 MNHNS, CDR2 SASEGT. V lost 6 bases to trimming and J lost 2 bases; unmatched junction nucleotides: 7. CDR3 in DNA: TGTGCCAGCAGCTCCGGACAGGGGCCGAACTATGGCTACACCTTC. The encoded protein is CASSSGQGPNYGYTF.

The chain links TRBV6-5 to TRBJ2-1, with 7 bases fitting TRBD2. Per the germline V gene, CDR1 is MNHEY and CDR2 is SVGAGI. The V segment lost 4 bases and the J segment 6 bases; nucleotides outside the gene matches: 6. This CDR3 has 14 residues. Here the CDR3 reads CASSSASGPNEQFF. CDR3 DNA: TGTGCCAGCAGTTCGGCTAGCGGTCCCAATGAGCAGTTCTTC.

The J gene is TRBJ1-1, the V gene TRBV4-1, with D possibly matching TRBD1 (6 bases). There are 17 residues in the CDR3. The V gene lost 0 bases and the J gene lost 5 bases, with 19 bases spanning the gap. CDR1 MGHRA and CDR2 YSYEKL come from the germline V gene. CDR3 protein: CASSQDKWRGERTEAFF. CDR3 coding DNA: TGCGCCAGCAGCCAAGATAAGTGGAGGGGGGAGAGGACTGAAGCTTTCTTT.

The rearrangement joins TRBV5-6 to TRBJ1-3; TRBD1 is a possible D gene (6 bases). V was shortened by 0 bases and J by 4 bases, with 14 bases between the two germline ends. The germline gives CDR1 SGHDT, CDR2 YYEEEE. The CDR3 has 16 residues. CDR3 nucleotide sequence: TGTGCCAGCAGCTTGGTCAGGGGAGCAACCGGAAACACCATATATTTT. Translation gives CASSLVRGATGNTIYF.

CDR3 amino acids: CASSLLAATNEKLFF. DNA for the CDR3: TGCGCCAGCAGCTTGCTGGCAGCAACTAATGAAAAACTGTTTTTT. This chain joins TRBV5-1 and TRBJ1-4; D ambiguous. The CDR3 covers 15 residues. Trimming stripped 1 base from V and 0 bases from J, with 7 bases between. In germline, CDR1 is SGHRS, CDR2 YFSETQ.

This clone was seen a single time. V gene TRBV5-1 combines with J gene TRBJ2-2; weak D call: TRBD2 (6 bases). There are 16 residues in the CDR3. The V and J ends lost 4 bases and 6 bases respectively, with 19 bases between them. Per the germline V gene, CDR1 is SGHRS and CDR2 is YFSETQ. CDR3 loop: CASSKLDGSIPGELFF. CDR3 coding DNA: TGCGCCAGCAGCAAGCTTGACGGGAGCATACCCGGGGAGCTGTTTTTT.

The CDR3 DNA follows: TGTGCCAGCAGTGCTTTCTCGACGGGGACTAACTATGGCTACACCTTC. Protein: CASSAFSTGTNYGYTF. V is TRBV6-1 and J is TRBJ1-2, with no clear D. V lost 4 bases to trimming and J lost 0 bases, with 15 bases between them. This CDR3 contains 16 residues. The germline V gene has CDR1 MNHNS and CDR2 SASEGT.

CDR3 in amino acids: CASSWVGSSEQYF. Here the CDR3 DNA reads TGTGCCAGTAGTTGGGTGGGGTCTTCCGAGCAGTACTTC. The chain recombines TRBV19 with TRBJ2-7; no clear D. The CDR3 is 13 amino acids. Germline lookup yields CDR1 LNHDA and CDR2 SQIVND (reference sequence). V was cut by 5 bases and J by 6 bases, with 14 bases left in between.

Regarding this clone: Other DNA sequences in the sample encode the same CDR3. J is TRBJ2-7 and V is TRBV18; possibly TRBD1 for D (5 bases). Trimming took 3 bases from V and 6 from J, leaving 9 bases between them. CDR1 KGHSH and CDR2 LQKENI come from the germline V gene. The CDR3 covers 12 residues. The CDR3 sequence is CASSPTDGEQYF. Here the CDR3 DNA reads TGTGCCAGCTCACCGACAGATGGCGAGCAGTACTTC.

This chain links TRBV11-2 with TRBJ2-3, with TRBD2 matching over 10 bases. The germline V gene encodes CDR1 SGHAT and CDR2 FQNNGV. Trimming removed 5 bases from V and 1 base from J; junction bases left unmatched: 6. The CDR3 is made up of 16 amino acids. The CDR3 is CASSLSGRVGTDTQYF. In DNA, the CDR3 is TGTGCCAGCAGCCTAAGCGGGAGGGTAGGCACAGATACGCAGTATTTT.

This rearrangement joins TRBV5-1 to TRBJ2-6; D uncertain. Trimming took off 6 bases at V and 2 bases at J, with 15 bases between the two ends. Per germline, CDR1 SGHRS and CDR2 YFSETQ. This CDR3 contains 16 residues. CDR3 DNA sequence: TGCGCCAGCACCCCCTCCCCGGGTCCTGGGGCCAACGTCCTGACTTTC. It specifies CASTPSPGPGANVLTF. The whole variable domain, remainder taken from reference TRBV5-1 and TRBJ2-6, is KAGVTQTPRYLIKTRGQQVTLSCSPISGHRSVSWYQQTPGQGLQFLFEYFSETQRNKGNFPGRFSGRQFSNSRSEMNVSTLELGDSALYLCASTPSPGPGANVLTFGAGSRLTVL.

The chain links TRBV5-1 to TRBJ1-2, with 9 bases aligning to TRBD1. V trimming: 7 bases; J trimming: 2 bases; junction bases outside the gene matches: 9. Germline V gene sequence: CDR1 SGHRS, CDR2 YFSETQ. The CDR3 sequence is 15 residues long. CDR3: CASGSTGQGNYGYTF. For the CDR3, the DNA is TGCGCCAGCGGATCTACGGGACAGGGAAACTATGGCTACACCTTC.

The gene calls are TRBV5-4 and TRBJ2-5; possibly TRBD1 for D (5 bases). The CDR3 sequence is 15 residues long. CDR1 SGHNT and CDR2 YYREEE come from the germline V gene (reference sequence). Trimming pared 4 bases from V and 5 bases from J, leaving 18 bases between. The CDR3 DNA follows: TGTGCCAGCAGCATCGACAGCTACCTAGGGGAGACCCAGTACTTC. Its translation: CASSIDSYLGETQYF.

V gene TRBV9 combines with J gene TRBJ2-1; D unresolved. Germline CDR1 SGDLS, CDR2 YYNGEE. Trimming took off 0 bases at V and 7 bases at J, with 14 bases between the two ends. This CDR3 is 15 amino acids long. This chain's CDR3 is CASSVAAPFANEQFF. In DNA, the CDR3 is TGTGCCAGCAGCGTAGCGGCCCCTTTCGCTAATGAGCAGTTCTTC.

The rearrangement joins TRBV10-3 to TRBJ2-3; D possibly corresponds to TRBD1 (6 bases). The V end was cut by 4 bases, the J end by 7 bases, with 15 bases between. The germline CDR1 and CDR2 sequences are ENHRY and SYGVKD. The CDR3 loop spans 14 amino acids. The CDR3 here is CAISGLPGQNTQYF. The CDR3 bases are TGTGCCATCAGTGGGCTACCGGGACAAAATACGCAGTATTTT.

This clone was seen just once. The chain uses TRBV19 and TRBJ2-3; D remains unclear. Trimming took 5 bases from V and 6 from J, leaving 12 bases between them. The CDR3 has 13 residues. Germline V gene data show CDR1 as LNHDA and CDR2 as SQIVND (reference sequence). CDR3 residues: CASSFRLGDTQYF. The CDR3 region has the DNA TGTGCCAGTAGTTTCCGTCTGGGCGATACGCAGTATTTT.

DNA for the CDR3: TGCGCCAGCAGCCGAACAGGGGGGTCTATAGCCAAAAACATTCAGTACTTC. It is translated as CASSRTGGSIAKNIQYF. The chain has TRBV5-1 and TRBJ2-4, with TRBD1 matching 8 bases. The junction had 9 bases not matched to a gene; V was cut back by 4 bases and J by 0 bases. Germline V gives CDR1 SGHRS, CDR2 YFSETQ. The CDR3 contains 17 residues.

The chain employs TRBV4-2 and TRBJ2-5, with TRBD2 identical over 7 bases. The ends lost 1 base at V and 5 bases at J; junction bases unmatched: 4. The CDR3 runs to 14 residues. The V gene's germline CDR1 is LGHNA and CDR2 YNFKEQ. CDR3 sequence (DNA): TGTGCCAGCAGCCAAGCGAGGGAGGGGGAGACCCAGTACTTC. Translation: CASSQAREGETQYF.

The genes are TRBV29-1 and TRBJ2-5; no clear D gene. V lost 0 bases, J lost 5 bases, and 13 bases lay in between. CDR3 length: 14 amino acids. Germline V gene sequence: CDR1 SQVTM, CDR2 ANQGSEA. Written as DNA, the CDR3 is TGCAGCGTTGAAGATTACCCCCTTGGGGAGACCCAGTACTTC. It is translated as CSVEDYPLGETQYF.

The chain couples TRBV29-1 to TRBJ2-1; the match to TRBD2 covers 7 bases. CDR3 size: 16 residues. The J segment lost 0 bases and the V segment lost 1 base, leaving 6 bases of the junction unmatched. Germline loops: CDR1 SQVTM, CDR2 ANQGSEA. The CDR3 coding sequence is TGCAGCGTTGAAGGATGGCGGGGGAACTCCTACAATGAGCAGTTCTTC. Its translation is CSVEGWRGNSYNEQFF.

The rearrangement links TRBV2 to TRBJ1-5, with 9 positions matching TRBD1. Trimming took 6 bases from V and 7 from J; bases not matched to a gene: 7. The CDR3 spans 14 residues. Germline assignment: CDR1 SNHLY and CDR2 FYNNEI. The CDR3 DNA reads TGTGCCAGCAGCACTGGGGACAGGGACCAGCCCCAGCATTTT. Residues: CASSTGDRDQPQHF.